Listed below are T cell receptor beta chains from one sample, sequenced in a study of shared clonotypes between healthy human individuals. The assay was immunoSEQ multiplex PCR, and TCRdb's table has in-frame clones only and misses some. The sample carries roughly 1 million clones, under 80% recorded once. The material sequenced was memory CD4+ T cells sorted from blood. All receptors derive from a man between 18 and 35 years old in good health. Each CDR3 is given with its conserved first and last residue. A D gene is named only where the DNA matches it firmly. Where a row states a size, it is once, few, many or the class of an expanded clone; other rows omit it.

.	TRBV25-1	.	TRBJ1-3	TGTGCCAGCAGTGAACCGGGTTCTGGAAACACCATATATTTT	CASSEPGSGNTIYF
TRBD1	TRBV7-6	.	TRBJ2-7	TGTGCCAGCAGCTTACAGGACAGGGGGTCCTACGAGCAGTACTTC	CASSLQDRGSYEQYF
.	TRBV5-4	.	TRBJ1-2	TGTGCCAGCAGCTCGACCAGGGTTTTGGGCCTGCATGGCTACACCTTC	CASSSTRVLGLHGYTF
.	TRBV4-1	few	TRBJ1-2	TGCGCCAGCAGCCAGGGACAAATCTATGGCTACACCTTC	CASSQGQIYGYTF
.	TRBV30	.	TRBJ2-3	TGTGCCTGGAGTGAGGGCGGGACCGGCACAGATACGCAGTATTTT	CAWSEGGTGTDTQYF
.	TRBV19	.	TRBJ1-5	TGTGCCAGTAGTATAGTTGCCGGAGGACAGCCCCAGCATTTT	CASSIVAGGQPQHF
TRBD1	TRBV7-2	once	TRBJ1-3	TGTGCCAGCAGCTCTCGACCTGGGACAGGGGGAAACACCATATATTTT	CASSSRPGTGGNTIYF
.	TRBV6-1	.	TRBJ2-3	TGTGCCGGATCCCGGGATTTCACAGATACGCAGTATTTT	CAGSRDFTDTQYF
.	TRBV4-2	.	TRBJ2-1	TGTGCCAGCAGCGAGGATCTTCCGAGCTCCTACAATGAGCAGTTCTTC	CASSEDLPSSYNEQFF
.	TRBV7-9	.	TRBJ2-5	TGTGCCAGCAGGTTCGCGTCAGGGGCTATTGAGACCCAGTACTTC	CASRFASGAIETQYF
TRBD2	TRBV5-6	.	TRBJ2-2	TGTGCCAGCAGCCTGACTAGCGGGACGAACACCGGGGAGCTGTTTTTT	CASSLTSGTNTGELFF
.	TRBV5-8	.	TRBJ1-2	TGTGCCAGCAGCTTGGGACGGCCGACGGGCTATGGCTACACCTTC	CASSLGRPTGYGYTF
TRBD1	TRBV28	.	TRBJ2-7	TGTGCCAGCACCGGTTGGGACAGGAGCTCCTACGAGCAGTACTTC	CASTGWDRSSYEQYF
TRBD2	TRBV4-1	.	TRBJ2-7	TGCGCCAGCAGCCAAGGTGGCGGGAGAGGAGACTACGAGCAGTACTTC	CASSQGGGRGDYEQYF
.	TRBV27	.	TRBJ2-1	TGTGCCAGCAGTCGAGCCTACAATGAGCAGTTCTTC	CASSRAYNEQFF
.	TRBV7-2	once	TRBJ1-4	TGTGCCAGCAGCCCAAGGGAGGGTGAAAAACTGTTTTTT	CASSPREGEKLFF
TRBD1	TRBV5-1	many	TRBJ2-3	TGCGCCAGCAGCACGGGGACAGCCGCTAGCACAGATACGCAGTATTTT	CASSTGTAASTDTQYF
.	TRBV6-1	few	TRBJ2-3	TGTGCCAGCAGTGAAGCCTCAGGGAATACGCAGTATTTT	CASSEASGNTQYF
.	TRBV7-2	.	TRBJ1-2	TGTGCCAGCAGCTTACGTACTAACTATGGCTACACCTTC	CASSLRTNYGYTF
.	TRBV19	.	TRBJ2-7	TGTGCCAGTAGTCCGGGACTTCTTAAATCCTACGAGCAGTACTTC	CASSPGLLKSYEQYF
.	TRBV2	.	TRBJ1-2	TGTGCCAGCAGTGACAGGGTCGGGGGCTACACCTTC	CASSDRVGGYTF
.	TRBV5-4	.	TRBJ2-2	TGTGCCAGCACGATTGACCCTGCAGGAGGGGAGCTGTTTTTT	CASTIDPAGGELFF
.	TRBV20-1	few	TRBJ2-7	TGCAGTGCTCATGGTGTCTACGAGCAGTACTTC	CSAHGVYEQYF
TRBD1	TRBV15	once	TRBJ1-4	TGTGCCACCAGCAGACCCATGACAGGGTACACAACTAATGAAAAACTGTTTTTT	CATSRPMTGYTTNEKLFF